The source of this T cell receptor beta chain is a study of cytomegalovirus exposure and HLA in healthy donors. Notes on the study in general: Researchers reportedly found TCR beta sequences accurately predicted most subjects' HLA-A and HLA-B alleles.

The germline CDR1 and CDR2 sequences are MNHNY and SVGAGI (reference sequence). V was pared by 0 bases and J by 4 bases, with 2 bases of the junction left unmatched. There are 15 residues in the CDR3. Points on this clone: Its antigen remains unidentified.

PCR was performed using 60 Vbeta and 13 Jbeta primers. The authors' processing: Later analysis identified tens of millions of unique TCR beta chains, about 12 million shared. Sequencing used immunoSEQ multiplex PCR; TCRdb keeps in-frame clones, though not all of them. The V and J calls and clone size come from that table; D and trimming were worked out from the DNA. The data hold fewer than 200,000 clones, with 76% observed a single time. This rearrangement joins TRBV6-6 to TRBJ1-4, with 7 bases lining up with TRBD1. This clonotype was obtained from a female donor in good health and CMV-seronegative. The sequenced sample consisted of PBMCs. CDR3 DNA sequence: TGTGCCAGCAGTTACTCGGCAGGGGGTAATGAAAAACTGTTTTTT. Amino acid sequence: CASSYSAGGNEKLFF.